This T cell receptor (beta chain) is drawn from a study of blood T cell repertoires in COVID-19. Study in general: The study drew acute and convalescent COVID-19 samples from the United States, Italy and Spain. Nucleic acid was either cDNA or gDNA, and it came from T cells, B-cell-depleted T cells, or PBMCs.

Two negative PCRs, clearance, or symptom resolution had been documented for recovered Cohort 3 donors. Some clones are missing from TCRdb's copy, which holds only in-frame ones; the method was immunoSEQ multiplex PCR. This table holds about 170,000 clones, about 80% found once. Germline CDR1 reads SGHDN; CDR2 reads FVKESK. Germline trimming cut 4 bases from V and 5 bases from J; bases unmatched to any gene: 8. The length of the CDR3 is 15 residues. The receptor was isolated from a man aged 50 or older who had recovered from COVID-19. The material sequenced was PBMCs or T cells enriched from blood (not recorded which). V and J are TRBV14 and TRBJ2-5; 9 nucleotides agree with TRBD1. The CDR3 DNA sequence: TGTGCCAGCAGCCCGGGGACAGGGTCCTTGGAGACCCAGTACTTC. Protein product: CASSPGTGSLETQYF.